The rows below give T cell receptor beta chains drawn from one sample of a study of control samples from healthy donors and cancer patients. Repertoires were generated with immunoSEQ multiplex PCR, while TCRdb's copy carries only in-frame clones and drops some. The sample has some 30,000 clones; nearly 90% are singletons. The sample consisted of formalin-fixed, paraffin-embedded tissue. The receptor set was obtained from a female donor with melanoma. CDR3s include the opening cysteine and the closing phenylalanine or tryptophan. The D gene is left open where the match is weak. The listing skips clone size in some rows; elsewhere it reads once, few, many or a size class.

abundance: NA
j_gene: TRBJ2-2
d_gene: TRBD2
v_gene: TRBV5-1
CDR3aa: CASSPLAGTGELFF
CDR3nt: TGCGCCAGCAGCCCGTTAGCGGGCACCGGGGAGCTGTTTTTT

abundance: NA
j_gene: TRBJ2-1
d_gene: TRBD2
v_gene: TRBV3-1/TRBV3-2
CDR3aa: CASSQVGKRGYNEQFF
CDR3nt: TGTGCCAGCAGCCAAGTCGGAAAGCGGGGGTACAATGAGCAGTTCTTC

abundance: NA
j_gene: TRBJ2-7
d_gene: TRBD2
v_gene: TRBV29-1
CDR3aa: CSVVGLAGSSYEQYF
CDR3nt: TGCAGCGTTGTAGGGCTAGCGGGTAGCTCCTACGAGCAGTACTTC

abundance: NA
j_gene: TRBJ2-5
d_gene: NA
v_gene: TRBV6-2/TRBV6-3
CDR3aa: CASSWIPKETQYF
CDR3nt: TGTGCCAGCAGTTGGATTCCCAAAGAGACCCAGTACTTC

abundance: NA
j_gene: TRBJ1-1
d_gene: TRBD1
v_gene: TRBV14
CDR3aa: CASSSRQGTNTEAFF
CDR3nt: TGTGCTAGCAGCTCCCGACAGGGGACGAACACTGAAGCTTTCTTT

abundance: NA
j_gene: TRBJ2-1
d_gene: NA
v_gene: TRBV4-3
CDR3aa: CASSQDEGSSEQFF
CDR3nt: TGCGCCAGCAGCCAAGACGAGGGATCCAGTGAGCAGTTCTTC

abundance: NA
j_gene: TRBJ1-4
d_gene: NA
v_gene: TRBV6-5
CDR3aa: CASSSPGINEKLFF
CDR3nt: TGTGCCAGCAGCTCTCCGGGAATTAATGAAAAACTGTTTTTT

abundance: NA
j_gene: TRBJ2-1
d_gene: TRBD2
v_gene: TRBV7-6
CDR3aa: CASSWTSGRVAEQFF
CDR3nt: TGTGCCAGCAGCTGGACTAGCGGGAGGGTCGCTGAGCAGTTCTTC

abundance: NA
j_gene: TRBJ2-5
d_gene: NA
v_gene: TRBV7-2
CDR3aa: CASSLGSSVGQETQYF
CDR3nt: TGTGCCAGCAGCTTAGGTTCTAGCGTGGGACAAGAGACTCAGTACTTC

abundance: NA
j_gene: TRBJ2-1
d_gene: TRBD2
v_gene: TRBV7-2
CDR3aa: CASSLRGLANNEQFF
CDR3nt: TGTGCCAGCAGCTTAAGGGGACTAGCCAACAATGAGCAGTTCTTC

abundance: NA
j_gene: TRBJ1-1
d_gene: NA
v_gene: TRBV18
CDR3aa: CASSPPEGVNTEAFF
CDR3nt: TGTGCCAGCTCACCACCGGAGGGGGTGAACACTGAAGCTTTCTTT

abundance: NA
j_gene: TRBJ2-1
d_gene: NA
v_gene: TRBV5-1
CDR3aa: CASSFHISHRRGGQFF
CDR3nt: TGCGCCAGCAGCTTCCATATTAGCCATCGGCGCGGAGGGCAGTTCTTC

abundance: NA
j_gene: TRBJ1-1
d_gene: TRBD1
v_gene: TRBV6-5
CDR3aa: CASRAGGTEAFF
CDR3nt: TGTGCCAGCAGAGCAGGGGGTACTGAAGCTTTCTTT

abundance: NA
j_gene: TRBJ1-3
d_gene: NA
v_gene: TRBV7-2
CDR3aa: CASSQIRGGNTIYF
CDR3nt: TGTGCCAGCAGTCAGATTAGGGGAGGAAACACCATATATTTT

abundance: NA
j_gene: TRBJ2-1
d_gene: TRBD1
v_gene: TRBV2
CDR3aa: CASKGQGARGEQFF
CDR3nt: TGTGCCAGCAAAGGACAGGGGGCAAGGGGTGAGCAGTTCTTC

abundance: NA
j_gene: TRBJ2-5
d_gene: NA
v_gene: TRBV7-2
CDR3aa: CASSSPNRETQYF
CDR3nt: TGTGCCAGCAGCTCCCCTAACCGAGAGACCCAGTACTTC

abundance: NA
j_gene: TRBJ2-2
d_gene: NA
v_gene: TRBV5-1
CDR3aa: CASSLAVVGTGELFF
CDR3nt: TGCGCCAGCAGCTTGGCCGTTGTTGGCACCGGGGAGCTGTTTTTT

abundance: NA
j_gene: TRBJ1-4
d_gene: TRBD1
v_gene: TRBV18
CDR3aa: CASSSQGARSEKLFF
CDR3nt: TGTGCCAGCTCATCACAGGGGGCGCGGAGTGAAAAACTGTTTTTT

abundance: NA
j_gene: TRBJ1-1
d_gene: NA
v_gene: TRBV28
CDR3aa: CASSPSLNTEAFF
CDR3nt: TGTGCCAGCAGTCCCAGCTTGAACACTGAAGCTTTCTTT

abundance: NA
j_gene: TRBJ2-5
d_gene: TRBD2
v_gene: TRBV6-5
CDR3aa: CASRVSSGQETQYF
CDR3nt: TGTGCCAGCAGAGTGAGTAGCGGGCAAGAGACCCAGTACTTC

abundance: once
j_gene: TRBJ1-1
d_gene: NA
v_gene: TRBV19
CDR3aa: CASRRFEDSQEEAFF
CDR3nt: TGTGCCAGTAGACGGTTTGAGGACAGCCAAGAGGAAGCTTTCTTT

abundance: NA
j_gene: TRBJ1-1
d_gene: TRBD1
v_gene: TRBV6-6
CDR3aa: CASRSTGVTEAFF
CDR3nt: TGTGCCAGCAGATCGACAGGGGTAACTGAAGCTTTCTTT

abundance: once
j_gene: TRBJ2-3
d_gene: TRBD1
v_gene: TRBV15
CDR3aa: CATSPLGQGFFTSRDTQYF
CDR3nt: TGTGCCACCAGCCCCTTAGGACAGGGTTTCTTTACTAGCAGGGATACGCAGTATTTT

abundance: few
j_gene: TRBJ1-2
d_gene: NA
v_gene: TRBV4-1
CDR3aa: CASSQGEIALYGYTF
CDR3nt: TGCGCCAGCAGCCAAGGCGAGATAGCTCTGTATGGCTACACCTTC

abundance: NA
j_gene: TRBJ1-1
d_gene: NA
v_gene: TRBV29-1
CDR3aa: CSVETDLNTEAFF
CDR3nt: TGCAGCGTTGAAACCGACCTGAACACTGAAGCTTTCTTT

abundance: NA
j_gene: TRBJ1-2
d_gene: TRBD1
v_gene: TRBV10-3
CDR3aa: CAISAGQGGGYTF
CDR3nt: TGTGCCATCAGTGCCGGACAGGGGGGTGGCTACACCTTC